This entry lists 8 T cell receptor beta chains sequenced from one sample in a study of T cell clones after liver transplantation. Here immunoSEQ multiplex PCR was the method, and the copy in TCRdb shows in-frame clones only, minus some. The sample contains tens of thousands of clones, around 78% of which appear only once. The specimen was CD4+ T cells from blood, collected at the 22-month timepoint. These receptors were collected from a human patient who received a liver transplant. The graft donor may account for some of the T cells.

The CDR3 here is CASSLQGAQSSPLHF. The CDR3 region has the DNA TGTGCCAGCAGCTTACAGGGGGCGCAGAGTTCACCCCTCCACTTT. This chain uses TRBV7-9 with TRBJ1-6; 8 bases line up with TRBD1. Looked up from germline, CDR1 is SEHNR and CDR2 is FQNEAQ (reference sequence). V dropped 2 bases and J dropped 9; count of bases not matched to a gene: 6. The CDR3 sequence is 15 residues long.

CDR3 in amino acids: CASSTGRDRGEQYF. The CDR3 region has the DNA TGTGCCAGCAGCACAGGCCGGGACAGGGGTGAGCAGTACTTC. This rearrangement joins TRBV7-2 to TRBJ2-7; 10 bases align to TRBD1. Trimming at V came to 5 bases and at J to 7 bases, leaving 8 bases not matched to a gene. This CDR3 is 14 amino acids long. The germline gives CDR1 SGHTA, CDR2 FQGNSA.

The V and J genes are TRBV5-6 and TRBJ2-1, with no clear D. CDR3 size: 12 residues. Germline V gives CDR1 SGHDT, CDR2 YYEEEE. V was pared by 6 bases and J by 7 bases, with 11 bases between. CDR3 amino acids: CASTKAGNEQFF. CDR3 DNA sequence: TGTGCCAGCACCAAAGCCGGGAATGAGCAGTTCTTC.

This clone was recorded a few times. J is TRBJ2-7 and V is TRBV10-2, with unresolved D. In germline, CDR1 is WSHSY, CDR2 SAAADI. The CDR3 loop spans 13 amino acids. V lost 2 bases, J lost 2 bases, and 7 bases lay in between. The CDR3 here is CASSEDVAYEQYF. CDR3 DNA: TGCGCCAGCAGTGAGGACGTAGCCTACGAGCAGTACTTC.

This clone was observed a handful of times. The CDR3 nucleotides are TGCGCCAGCAGCCCACTTGGGGGCGCGGAGCAGTACTTC. Translation: CASSPLGGAEQYF. The V call is TRBV5-1, the J call TRBJ2-7; the D gene is possibly TRBD1 (6 bases). This CDR3 is 13 amino acids long. V was clipped by 4 bases and J by 7 bases, with 15 bases between them. The germline CDR1 and CDR2 sequences are SGHRS and YFSETQ.

This sequence joins TRBV5-6 and TRBJ2-3, with 10 nucleotides matching TRBD1. The CDR3 spans 15 residues. Germline lookup yields CDR1 SGHDT and CDR2 YYEEEE. The V segment lost 4 bases and the J segment 3 bases; nucleotides outside the gene matches: 5. The CDR3 region is CASSTGTGVTDTQYF. CDR3 sequence (DNA): TGTGCCAGCAGCACCGGGACAGGGGTAACAGATACGCAGTATTTT.

V usage is TRBV15 and J usage is TRBJ2-1, with D perhaps TRBD1 (5 bases). This CDR3 has 15 amino acids. CDR1 is LNHNV, CDR2 YYDKDF, per germline (reference sequence). Trimming stripped 3 bases from V and 7 bases from J, with 16 bases between. The CDR3 loop reads CATSSGGLGQNEQFF. In DNA, the CDR3 is TGTGCCACCAGCAGCGGCGGATTGGGGCAGAATGAGCAGTTCTTC. The whole variable domain, filled in from reference TRBV15 and TRBJ2-1, reads DAMVIQNPRYQVTQFGKPVTLSCSQTLNHNVMYWYQQKSSQAPKLLFHYYDKDFNNEADTPDNFQSRRPNTSFCFLDIRSPGLGDTAMYLCATSSGGLGQNEQFFGPGTRLTVL.

This clone has more than one count but fewer than ten. J is TRBJ1-1 and V is TRBV29-1; 7 positions agree with TRBD1. The germline CDR1 and CDR2 sequences are SQVTM and ANQGSEA. V shed 1 base and J 5 bases; nucleotides not matched to a gene: 1. This CDR3 is 12 amino acids long. CDR3 protein: CSVEGRGTEAFF. CDR3 nucleotide sequence: TGCAGCGTTGAAGGCAGGGGGACTGAAGCTTTCTTT.